These T cell receptor beta chains were read from a single sample in a study of blood T cell repertoires in COVID-19. The data were produced by immunoSEQ multiplex PCR, yet TCRdb's version contains in-frame clones alone and is incomplete. The repertoire holds under 200,000 clones, more than 70% seen once, with 4.5% to 7% in the top ten. Sequences were obtained from PBMCs or T cells enriched from blood (not recorded which). These receptors all come from a man aged 40-55 years with acute COVID-19. Both conserved end residues are part of each CDR3. Each record gives: D gene, clone size, V gene, J gene, CDR3 protein, CDR3 DNA. The D gene is left open where the match is weak. Clone size, where shown, is once, few, many, or a class for clones that have expanded.

d_gene: .
abundance: .
v_gene: TRBV28
j_gene: TRBJ1-6
CDR3aa: CASSPVTYNSPLHF
CDR3nt: TGTGCCAGCAGCCCAGTTACCTATAATTCACCCCTCCACTTT

d_gene: TRBD2
abundance: .
v_gene: TRBV6-5
j_gene: TRBJ2-7
CDR3aa: CASWVAGAYEQYF
CDR3nt: TGTGCCAGCTGGGTAGCGGGAGCCTACGAGCAGTACTTC

d_gene: TRBD2
abundance: .
v_gene: TRBV10-3
j_gene: TRBJ2-3
CDR3aa: CAVPSGSGTDTQYF
CDR3nt: TGTGCCGTTCCTAGCGGGAGCGGCACAGATACGCAGTATTTT

d_gene: .
abundance: few
v_gene: TRBV10-1
j_gene: TRBJ2-2
CDR3aa: CASRRTSLGELFF
CDR3nt: TGCGCCAGCAGGCGTACTTCCTTGGGGGAGCTGTTTTTT

d_gene: .
abundance: .
v_gene: TRBV24-1
j_gene: TRBJ2-5
CDR3aa: CATPTASPYQETQYF
CDR3nt: TGTGCCACCCCGACAGCCTCTCCTTACCAAGAGACCCAGTACTTC

d_gene: .
abundance: .
v_gene: TRBV7-6
j_gene: TRBJ1-6
CDR3aa: CASSSAVPGPLHF
CDR3nt: TGTGCCAGCAGCAGCGCGGTTCCAGGGCCCCTCCACTTT

d_gene: .
abundance: .
v_gene: TRBV7-9
j_gene: TRBJ1-2
CDR3aa: CASSLSQGEGYTF
CDR3nt: TGTGCCAGCAGCTTAAGCCAGGGCGAAGGCTACACCTTC

d_gene: TRBD2
abundance: .
v_gene: TRBV7-6
j_gene: TRBJ2-7
CDR3aa: CASSPGTSGKPAYEQYF
CDR3nt: TGTGCCAGCAGCCCGGGGACTAGCGGGAAGCCGGCCTACGAGCAGTACTTC

d_gene: TRBD2
abundance: once
v_gene: TRBV7-2
j_gene: TRBJ2-2
CDR3aa: CASSLVGLAGAIGGELFF
CDR3nt: TGTGCCAGCAGCTTAGTGGGGCTAGCGGGAGCGATCGGCGGGGAGCTGTTTTTT

d_gene: TRBD1
abundance: .
v_gene: TRBV6-5
j_gene: TRBJ1-6
CDR3aa: CASRGDGGGTRLHF
CDR3nt: TGTGCCAGCAGAGGGGACGGAGGGGGCACACGCCTCCACTTT

d_gene: .
abundance: .
v_gene: TRBV5-6
j_gene: TRBJ2-4
CDR3aa: CASSLDSKKAKNIQYF
CDR3nt: TGTGCCAGCAGCTTGGACAGTAAGAAAGCCAAAAACATTCAGTACTTC

d_gene: .
abundance: .
v_gene: TRBV4-1
j_gene: TRBJ2-5
CDR3aa: CASSLAPEETQYF
CDR3nt: TGCGCCAGCAGCCTAGCGCCCGAAGAGACCCAGTACTTC

d_gene: .
abundance: .
v_gene: TRBV27
j_gene: TRBJ2-7
CDR3aa: CASSLFGLLNEQYF
CDR3nt: TGTGCCAGCAGTTTATTCGGACTACTTAACGAGCAGTACTTC

d_gene: TRBD1
abundance: .
v_gene: TRBV29-1
j_gene: TRBJ2-1
CDR3aa: CSVDKDRGRNEQFF
CDR3nt: TGCAGCGTTGACAAGGACAGGGGAAGAAATGAGCAGTTCTTC

d_gene: .
abundance: few
v_gene: TRBV4-2
j_gene: TRBJ1-6
CDR3aa: CASSLTPGNLLHF
CDR3nt: TGTGCCAGCAGCTTAACCCCGGGGAATCTCCTCCACTTT

d_gene: .
abundance: .
v_gene: TRBV28
j_gene: TRBJ1-3
CDR3aa: CASGLGQLSGNTIYF
CDR3nt: TGTGCCAGCGGTTTGGGGCAACTCTCTGGAAACACCATATATTTT

d_gene: .
abundance: .
v_gene: TRBV9
j_gene: TRBJ2-6
CDR3aa: CASSSSRGAVDPLSGANVLTF
CDR3nt: TGTGCCAGCAGTTCTAGTCGGGGGGCGGTGGACCCTCTCTCTGGGGCCAACGTCCTGACTTTC

d_gene: .
abundance: .
v_gene: TRBV5-8
j_gene: TRBJ2-7
CDR3aa: CAGRWGGEQYF
CDR3nt: TGTGCCGGCCGATGGGGAGGTGAGCAGTACTTC

d_gene: .
abundance: .
v_gene: TRBV7-2
j_gene: TRBJ1-4
CDR3aa: CASSWQGRPSEKLFF
CDR3nt: TGTGCCAGCAGCTGGCAGGGAAGGCCAAGTGAAAAACTGTTTTTT

d_gene: .
abundance: .
v_gene: TRBV4-3
j_gene: TRBJ1-2
CDR3aa: CASSQDWGEGYTF
CDR3nt: TGCGCCAGCAGCCAAGATTGGGGGGAAGGCTACACCTTC

d_gene: TRBD2
abundance: .
v_gene: TRBV4-3
j_gene: TRBJ2-4
CDR3aa: CASSQEWTSRNIQYF
CDR3nt: TGCGCCAGCAGCCAAGAGTGGACTAGCAGGAACATTCAGTACTTC

d_gene: .
abundance: .
v_gene: TRBV5-4
j_gene: TRBJ1-3
CDR3aa: CASSLGTDPGNTIYF
CDR3nt: TGTGCCAGCAGCTTGGGGACAGATCCTGGAAACACCATATATTTT

d_gene: TRBD1
abundance: .
v_gene: TRBV10-3
j_gene: TRBJ1-4
CDR3aa: CAISESTTGATNEKLFF
CDR3nt: TGTGCCATCAGTGAGTCGACTACAGGGGCAACTAATGAAAAACTGTTTTTT

d_gene: .
abundance: once
v_gene: TRBV18
j_gene: TRBJ1-1
CDR3aa: CASSPSWAPEAFF
CDR3nt: TGTGCCAGCTCACCCTCATGGGCCCCTGAAGCTTTCTTT

d_gene: .
abundance: .
v_gene: TRBV5-4
j_gene: TRBJ2-2
CDR3aa: CASSLGQHNTGELFF
CDR3nt: TGTGCCAGCAGCTTGGGACAACATAACACCGGGGAGCTGTTTTTT

d_gene: TRBD2
abundance: .
v_gene: TRBV3-1/TRBV3-2
j_gene: TRBJ2-1
CDR3aa: CASSQPGLANNEQFF
CDR3nt: TGTGCCAGCAGCCAGCCGGGACTAGCGAACAATGAGCAGTTCTTC

d_gene: .
abundance: once
v_gene: TRBV4-3
j_gene: TRBJ2-7
CDR3aa: CASSQERTFRDEQYF
CDR3nt: TGCGCCAGCAGCCAAGAAAGAACCTTTCGAGACGAGCAGTACTTC

d_gene: TRBD1
abundance: .
v_gene: TRBV5-1
j_gene: TRBJ2-7
CDR3aa: CASTFHEGARGEQYF
CDR3nt: TGCGCCAGCACTTTTCACGAGGGGGCGCGAGGCGAGCAGTACTTC

d_gene: .
abundance: .
v_gene: TRBV7-2
j_gene: TRBJ2-7
CDR3aa: CASSLSPSLTYEQYF
CDR3nt: TGTGCCAGCAGCTTATCCCCCTCGCTGACTTACGAGCAGTACTTC

d_gene: .
abundance: .
v_gene: TRBV19
j_gene: TRBJ2-1
CDR3aa: CASKSGGAQYNEQFF
CDR3nt: TGTGCCAGTAAATCTGGCGGAGCCCAATACAATGAGCAGTTCTTC

d_gene: TRBD1
abundance: .
v_gene: TRBV4-1
j_gene: TRBJ1-4
CDR3aa: CASSQKKDGTGPEKLFF
CDR3nt: TGCGCCAGCAGCCAGAAGAAGGACGGGACAGGGCCTGAAAAACTGTTTTTT

d_gene: .
abundance: .
v_gene: TRBV28
j_gene: TRBJ1-1
CDR3aa: CASKHGGLNTEAFF
CDR3nt: TGTGCCAGCAAGCACGGCGGGCTGAACACTGAAGCTTTCTTT

d_gene: TRBD1
abundance: .
v_gene: TRBV28
j_gene: TRBJ2-7
CDR3aa: CASGATGLSYEQYF
CDR3nt: TGTGCCAGCGGGGCGACAGGGCTAAGCTACGAGCAGTACTTC

d_gene: TRBD1
abundance: .
v_gene: TRBV6-5
j_gene: TRBJ1-4
CDR3aa: CASSRTPDRGGKLFF
CDR3nt: TGTGCCAGCAGCCGTACCCCGGACAGGGGCGGAAAACTGTTTTTT

d_gene: TRBD1
abundance: .
v_gene: TRBV28
j_gene: TRBJ2-7
CDR3aa: CASTLPDRGGYEQYF
CDR3nt: TGTGCCAGCACCCTACCGGACAGGGGCGGCTACGAGCAGTACTTC

d_gene: .
abundance: .
v_gene: TRBV3-1/TRBV3-2
j_gene: TRBJ1-5
CDR3aa: CASSQRGDGYQPQHF
CDR3nt: TGTGCCAGCAGCCAACGGGGAGACGGTTATCAGCCCCAGCATTTT

d_gene: .
abundance: .
v_gene: TRBV3-1/TRBV3-2
j_gene: TRBJ1-6
CDR3aa: CASSHGQRSPLHF
CDR3nt: TGTGCCAGCAGCCATGGACAACGTTCACCCCTCCACTTT

d_gene: .
abundance: .
v_gene: TRBV5-8
j_gene: TRBJ2-2
CDR3aa: CASSWVLRDGELFF
CDR3nt: TGTGCCAGCAGCTGGGTCCTGCGGGACGGGGAGCTGTTTTTT

d_gene: .
abundance: .
v_gene: TRBV4-1
j_gene: TRBJ1-5
CDR3aa: CASSQAPTAYNQPQHF
CDR3nt: TGCGCCAGCAGCCAAGCCCCGACAGCCTACAATCAGCCCCAGCATTTT

d_gene: .
abundance: .
v_gene: TRBV21-1
j_gene: TRBJ2-1
CDR3aa: CASKSGRACEQFF
CDR3nt: TGTGCCAGCAAAAGCGGGAGGGCCTGTGAGCAGTTCTTC

d_gene: .
abundance: .
v_gene: TRBV7-9
j_gene: TRBJ2-1
CDR3aa: CASSLGLNEQFF
CDR3nt: TGTGCCAGCAGCTTAGGACTGAATGAGCAGTTCTTC

d_gene: .
abundance: .
v_gene: TRBV5-1
j_gene: TRBJ2-3
CDR3aa: CASSRIGGGGSTDTQYF
CDR3nt: TGCGCCAGCAGCCGAATCGGGGGAGGGGGTAGCACAGATACGCAGTATTTT

d_gene: .
abundance: .
v_gene: TRBV20-1
j_gene: TRBJ1-1
CDR3aa: CSASSGQMNTEAFF
CDR3nt: TGCAGTGCTAGTAGTGGACAAATGAACACTGAAGCTTTCTTT

d_gene: .
abundance: .
v_gene: TRBV28
j_gene: TRBJ1-5
CDR3aa: CASSPTSGNQPQHF
CDR3nt: TGTGCCAGCAGTCCAACTTCGGGCAATCAGCCCCAGCATTTT

d_gene: .
abundance: .
v_gene: TRBV6-1
j_gene: TRBJ1-3
CDR3aa: CASSEARGSGNTIYF
CDR3nt: TGTGCCAGCAGTGAAGCCCGGGGCTCTGGAAACACCATATATTTT

d_gene: .
abundance: .
v_gene: TRBV7-3
j_gene: TRBJ1-1
CDR3aa: CASSRLGSTEAFF
CDR3nt: TGTGCCAGCAGCCGACTGGGGAGCACTGAAGCTTTCTTT

d_gene: TRBD1
abundance: .
v_gene: TRBV7-9
j_gene: TRBJ1-5
CDR3aa: CASSPDRVMGTHNQPQHF
CDR3nt: TGTGCCAGCAGCCCCGACAGGGTTATGGGCACACACAATCAGCCCCAGCATTTT

d_gene: TRBD1
abundance: .
v_gene: TRBV29-1
j_gene: TRBJ2-7
CDR3aa: CSVSAPGQGMGVNSYEQYF
CDR3nt: TGCAGCGTTTCCGCACCGGGACAGGGGATGGGGGTCAACTCCTACGAGCAGTACTTC

d_gene: TRBD2
abundance: .
v_gene: TRBV2
j_gene: TRBJ2-7
CDR3aa: CASSVDSGFYEQYF
CDR3nt: TGTGCCAGCAGTGTGGATAGCGGGTTCTACGAGCAGTACTTC

d_gene: TRBD2
abundance: .
v_gene: TRBV15
j_gene: TRBJ2-7
CDR3aa: CATSRTGTSGNEQYF
CDR3nt: TGTGCCACCAGCAGAACCGGGACTAGCGGGAACGAGCAGTACTTC

d_gene: .
abundance: .
v_gene: TRBV28
j_gene: TRBJ1-1
CDR3aa: CASSSRGMNTEAFF
CDR3nt: TGTGCCAGCAGTTCCCGGGGGATGAACACTGAAGCTTTCTTT

d_gene: TRBD1
abundance: .
v_gene: TRBV9
j_gene: TRBJ1-3
CDR3aa: CASSVNPGQGRNTIYF
CDR3nt: TGTGCCAGCAGCGTAAACCCGGGACAGGGGAGAAACACCATATATTTT

d_gene: TRBD2
abundance: .
v_gene: TRBV28
j_gene: TRBJ2-2
CDR3aa: CASIGGRGYTGELFF
CDR3nt: TGTGCCAGCATAGGCGGGAGGGGCTACACCGGGGAGCTGTTTTTT

d_gene: .
abundance: .
v_gene: TRBV28
j_gene: TRBJ2-2
CDR3aa: CASSFPMGGTWGRELFF
CDR3nt: TGTGCCAGCAGCTTCCCGATGGGGGGAACATGGGGCCGGGAGCTGTTTTTT

d_gene: TRBD2
abundance: .
v_gene: TRBV6-5
j_gene: TRBJ2-7
CDR3aa: CASTTSSGSYSEQYF
CDR3nt: TGTGCCAGCACTACCTCCAGCGGGAGTTACTCCGAGCAGTACTTC